The 5 T cell receptor beta chains presented below share a single source sample, sequenced in a study of blood T cells in healthy people across ages. The use of a sample-barcoded 5' primer and a J-beta primer mix characterized a second PCR of roughly 6 to 11 cycles. MiXCR was run by TCRdb on the 5' RACE reads, yielding one entry per CDR3 protein. This sample has 780,000 or so distinct CDR3 sequences, with about 55% found just once. Sequenced sample: blood. The receptors come from an older man in good health.

There are a few counts of this clonotype. The rearrangement joins TRBV7-2 to TRBJ1-4; 7 bases fit TRBD1. The CDR3 runs to 14 residues. V lost 2 bases and J lost 5; bases outside the gene matches: 2. Germline V gene sequence: CDR1 SGHTA, CDR2 FQGNSA. This CDR3 is CASSLNRGNEKLFF. The CDR3 region has the DNA TGTGCCAGCAGCTTAAACAGGGGCAATGAAAAACTGTTTTTT.

This sequence joins TRBV27 and TRBJ1-6, with D tentatively TRBD1 (5 bases). V was pared by 6 bases and J by 5 bases, with 11 bases between. Germline CDR1 is MNHEY and CDR2 is SMNVEV (reference sequence). There are 14 residues in the CDR3. CDR3 DNA sequence: TGTGCCAGCAGCCTGACAGCGAATAATTCACCCCTCCACTTT. This translates into CASSLTANNSPLHF.

This clonotype has more than one count but fewer than ten. The genes are TRBV7-9 and TRBJ2-7, with 10 bases fitting TRBD1. This CDR3 has 16 residues. Germline assignment: CDR1 SEHNR and CDR2 FQNEAQ (reference sequence). V shed 1 base, J shed 5 bases, and the junction held 8 bases outside the gene matches. The CDR3 DNA sequence: TGTGCCAGCAGCTTAGACCCGGGACAGGGGATCAACGAGCAGTACTTC. This codes for CASSLDPGQGINEQYF.

Remarks on this clonotype: A much larger clone lies a single base off, so this may be a read error. The chain carries TRBV29-1 and TRBJ2-7, with a tentative D call TRBD2 (6 bases). CDR1 and CDR2 (germline): SQVTM, ANQGSEA. CDR3 length: 13 residues. The germline V and J ends were trimmed by 4 bases and 7 bases, with 17 bases remaining between them. CDR3 sequence reads: CSVALTGVGEQYF. The CDR3 region has the DNA TGCAGCGTTGCTCTAACGGGAGTGGGTGAGCAGTACTTC.

The genes are TRBV6-5 and TRBJ2-1, with 13 positions matching TRBD2. Trimming at V came to 6 bases and at J to 1 base, leaving 3 bases not matched to a gene. The CDR3 is made up of 16 amino acids. Germline V lookup: CDR1 MNHEY, CDR2 SVGAGI. CDR3 amino acids: CASSLLAGGSYNEQFF. CDR3 sequence (DNA): TGTGCCAGCAGCTTACTAGCGGGAGGGTCCTACAATGAGCAGTTCTTC.